This TCR beta chain was sequenced during a study of PD-1 blockade in classical Hodgkin lymphoma. General study findings and limits: Possibly reflecting disease activity or prior therapy, repertoire differences have causes that remain undefined. Significant TCR diversity gains by C4D1 occurred in CD4+ but not CD8+ cells. Patients starting nivolumab under 1 year after ASCT were excluded.

Each patient relapsed following autologous stem cell transplantation, and prior brentuximab vedotin exposure differed. By magnetic negative selection, CD4+ T cells were purified from thawed PBMCs. The data were produced by immunoSEQ multiplex PCR, yet TCRdb's version contains in-frame clones alone and is incomplete. The sample includes some 35,000 clones, over 75% of them seen just once. The CDR3 contains 15 residues. CDR1 and CDR2 (germline): SGHRS, YFSETQ. The ends were cut back, 3 bases at V and 4 bases at J, with 17 bases in the middle. As concerns this clone: What it binds is not known.

The material sequenced was CD4+ T cells from blood, taken at baseline. The TCR originated in a human donor with classical Hodgkin lymphoma. J is TRBJ2-7 and V is TRBV5-1; the D is unclear. The CDR3: CASSYAASRPYEQYF. CDR3 bases: TGCGCCAGCAGCTACGCGGCATCCAGACCTTACGAGCAGTACTTC.